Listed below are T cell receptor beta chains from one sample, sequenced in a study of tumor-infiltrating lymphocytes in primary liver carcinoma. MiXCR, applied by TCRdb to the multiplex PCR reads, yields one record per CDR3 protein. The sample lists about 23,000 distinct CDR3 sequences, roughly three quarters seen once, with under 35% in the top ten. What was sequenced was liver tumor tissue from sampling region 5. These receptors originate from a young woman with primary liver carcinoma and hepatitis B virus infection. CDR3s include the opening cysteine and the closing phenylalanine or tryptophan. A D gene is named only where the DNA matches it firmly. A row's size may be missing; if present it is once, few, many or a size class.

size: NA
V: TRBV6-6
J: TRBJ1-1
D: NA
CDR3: CARSYIGFTEAFF
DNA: TGTGCCAGAAGTTACATAGGGTTCACTGAAGCATTCTTT

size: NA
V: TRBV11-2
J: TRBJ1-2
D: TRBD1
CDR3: CASTQGGGSGGYTF
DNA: TGTGCCAGCACTCAGGGGGGGGGGAGTGGAGGCTACACCTTC

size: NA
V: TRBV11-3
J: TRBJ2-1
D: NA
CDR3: CASSFGARPYNEQSF
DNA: TGTGCGAGCAGCTTCGGGGCCCGCCCCTACAATGAGCAGTCCTTC

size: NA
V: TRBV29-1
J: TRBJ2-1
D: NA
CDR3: CSALDYNEQFF
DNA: TGCAGCGCCCTGGACTACAATGAGCAGTTCTTC

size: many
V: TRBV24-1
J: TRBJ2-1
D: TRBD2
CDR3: CATSDLGTSGIRQFF
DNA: TGTGCCACCAGTGATTTGGGGACTAGCGGGATAAGGCAGTTCTTC

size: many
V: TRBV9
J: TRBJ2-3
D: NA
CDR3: CASNTWGGPTDTQYF
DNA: TGTGCCAGCAACACCTGGGGGGGGCCCACAGATACGCAGTATTTT

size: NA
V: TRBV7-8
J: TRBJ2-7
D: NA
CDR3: CASSDLLLSLEQYF
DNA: TGTGCCAGCAGCGACCTCCTGTTGTCCCTCGAGCAGTACTTT

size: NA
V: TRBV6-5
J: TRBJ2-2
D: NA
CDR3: CATSYSPGVGSDTGELFF
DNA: TGTGCCACCAGTTACTCCCCAGGGGTCGGGAGCGACACCGGAGAGCTGTTTTTT

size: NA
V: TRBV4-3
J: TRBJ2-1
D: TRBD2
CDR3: CASSQSVAGVRDELFF
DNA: TGCGCCAGCAGCCAAAGCGTAGCGGGAGTCAGAGATGAGCTGTTCTTC

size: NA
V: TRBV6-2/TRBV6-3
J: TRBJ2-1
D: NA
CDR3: CANSYEYKDEQFF
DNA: TGTGCCAACAGTTACGAATACAAGGATGAGCAGTTCTTC

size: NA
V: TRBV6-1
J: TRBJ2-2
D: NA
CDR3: CATSETLPGGAANTGDLFF
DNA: TGTGCCACCAGTGAGACCCTTCCCGGGGGCGCCGCGAACACCGGGGATCTGTTTTTT

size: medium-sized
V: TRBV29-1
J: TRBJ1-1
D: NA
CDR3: CSVYHSLNTEAFF
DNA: TGCAGCGTTTATCACAGTCTGAACACTGAAGCTTTCTTT

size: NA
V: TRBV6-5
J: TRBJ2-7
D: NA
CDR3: CASSYKDSSPYEQYF
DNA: TGTGCCAGCAGTTACAAGGACAGCAGTCCCTATGAGCAGTACTTC

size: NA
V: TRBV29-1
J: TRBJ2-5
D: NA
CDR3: CSVGIGAQETQYF
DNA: TGCAGCGTTGGGATCGGGGCCCAAGAGACCCAGTACTTC

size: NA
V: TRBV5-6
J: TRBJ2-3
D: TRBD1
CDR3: CTSSWTGTVSTDKRYF
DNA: TGTACCAGCAGCTGGACCGGGACAGTGAGCACAGATAAGCGGTATTTT

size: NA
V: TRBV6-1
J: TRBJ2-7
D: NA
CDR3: CASSLERSSYEQYF
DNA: TGTGCCAGCAGCCTCGAGCGGAGCTCCTACGAGCAGTACTTC

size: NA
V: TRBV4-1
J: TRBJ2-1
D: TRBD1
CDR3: CDSSQGDSTYNEQFF
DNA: TGCGACAGTAGCCAAGGGGACAGTACCTACAATGAGCAGTTCTTC

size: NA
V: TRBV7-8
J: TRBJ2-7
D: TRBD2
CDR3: CASCSRLAGSTEQYF
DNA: TGTGCCAGCTGCTCCCGACTAGCGGGATCTACTGAGCAGTACTTC

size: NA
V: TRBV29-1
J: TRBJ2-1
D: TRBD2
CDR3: CSDAAGRVADEQFF
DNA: TGCAGCGACGCTGCCGGGAGGGTAGCCGATGAGCAGTTCTTC

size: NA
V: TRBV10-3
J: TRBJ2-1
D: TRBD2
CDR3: CDTSESAAGAYNVQFF
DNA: TGTGACACCAGTGAGTCGGCAGCGGGAGCCTACAATGTGCAGTTCTTC

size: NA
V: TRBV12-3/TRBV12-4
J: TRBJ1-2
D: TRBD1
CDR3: CASSTTGASNYGYTF
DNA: TGTGCCAGTAGTACAACAGGGGCCAGTAACTACGGCTACACCTTC

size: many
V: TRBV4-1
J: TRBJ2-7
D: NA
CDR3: CASSQDFSGSSYEQYF
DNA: TGCGCCAGCAGCCAAGATTTTAGCGGAAGCTCCTACGAGCAGTACTTC

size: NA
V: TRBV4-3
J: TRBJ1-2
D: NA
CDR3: CANSAELETYGYTF
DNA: TGCGCCAACAGCGCTGAGTTGGAGACTTATGGCTACACCTTC

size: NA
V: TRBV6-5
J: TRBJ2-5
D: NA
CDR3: CASSTDGRLTQYF
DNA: TGTGCCAGCAGTACCGACGGGAGACTGACCCAGTACTTC

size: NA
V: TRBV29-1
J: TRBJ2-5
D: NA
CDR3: CSDRLDLETQYF
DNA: TGCAGCGATAGGCTAGACCTAGAGACCCAGTACTTC

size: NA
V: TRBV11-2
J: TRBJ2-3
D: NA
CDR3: CASSFTDTQYF
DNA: TGTGCCAGCAGCTTCACAGATACACAGTATTTT

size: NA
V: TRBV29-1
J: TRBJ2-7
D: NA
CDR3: CSATASTTIGEQYF
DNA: TGCAGCGCAACGGCCTCCACCACAATCGGCGAGCAATACTTC

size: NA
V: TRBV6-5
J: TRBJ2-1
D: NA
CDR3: CASMLGFQYNEEFF
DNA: TGTGCCAGCATGCTCGGGTTCCAATACAATGAGGAGTTCTTC